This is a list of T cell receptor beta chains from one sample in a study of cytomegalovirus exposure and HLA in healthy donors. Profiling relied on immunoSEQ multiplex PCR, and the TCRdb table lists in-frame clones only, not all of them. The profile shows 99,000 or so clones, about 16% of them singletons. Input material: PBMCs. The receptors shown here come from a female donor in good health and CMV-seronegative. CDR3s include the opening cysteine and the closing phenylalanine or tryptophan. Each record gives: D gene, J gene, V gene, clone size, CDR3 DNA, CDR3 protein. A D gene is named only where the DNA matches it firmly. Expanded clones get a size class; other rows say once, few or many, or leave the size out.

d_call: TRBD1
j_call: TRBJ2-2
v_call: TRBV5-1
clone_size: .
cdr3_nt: TGCGCCAGCAGCTTCGGACAGGGGGGTACCGGGGAGCTGTTTTTT
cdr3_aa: CASSFGQGGTGELFF

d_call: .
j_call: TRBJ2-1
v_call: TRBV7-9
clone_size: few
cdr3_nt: TGTGCCAGCAGCTTAGTGCAGGGGTGGTCGGATGAGCAGTTCTTC
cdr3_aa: CASSLVQGWSDEQFF

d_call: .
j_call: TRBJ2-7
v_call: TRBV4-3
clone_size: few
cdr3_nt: TGCGCCAGCAGCCAAGGCCGGCCAGGGATAAACGAGCAGTACTTC
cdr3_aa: CASSQGRPGINEQYF

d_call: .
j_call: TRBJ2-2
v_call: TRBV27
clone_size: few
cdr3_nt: TGTGCCAGCAGGTTGGAGGGCACGAACACCGGGGAGCTGTTTTTT
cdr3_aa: CASRLEGTNTGELFF

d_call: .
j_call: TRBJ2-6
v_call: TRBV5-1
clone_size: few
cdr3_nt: TGCGCCAGCAGCCTGCCGGTTGGCTCTGGGGCCAACGTCCTGACTTTC
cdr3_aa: CASSLPVGSGANVLTF

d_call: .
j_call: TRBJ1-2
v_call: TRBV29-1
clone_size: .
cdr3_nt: TGCAGCGTTGAAGATACGGTCTCCTATGGCTACACCTTC
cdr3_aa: CSVEDTVSYGYTF

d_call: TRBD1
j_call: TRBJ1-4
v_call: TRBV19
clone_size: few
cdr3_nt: TGTGCCAGTAGTATCGAGGACAGGGGGCCTGAAAAACTGTTTTTT
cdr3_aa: CASSIEDRGPEKLFF

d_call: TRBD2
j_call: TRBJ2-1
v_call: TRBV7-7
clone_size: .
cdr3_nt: TGTGCTAGCAGCTTAGGCGGGAGTAATGAGCAGTTCTTC
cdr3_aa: CASSLGGSNEQFF

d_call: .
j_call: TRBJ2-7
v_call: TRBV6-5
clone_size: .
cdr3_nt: TGTGCCAGCAGACCTGGCCGAGGGGGTACGTACGAGCAGTACTTC
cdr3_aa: CASRPGRGGTYEQYF

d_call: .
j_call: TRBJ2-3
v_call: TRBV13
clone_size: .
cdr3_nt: TGTGCCAGCAGCTCCCGACAGTACACAGATACGCAGTATTTT
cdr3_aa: CASSSRQYTDTQYF